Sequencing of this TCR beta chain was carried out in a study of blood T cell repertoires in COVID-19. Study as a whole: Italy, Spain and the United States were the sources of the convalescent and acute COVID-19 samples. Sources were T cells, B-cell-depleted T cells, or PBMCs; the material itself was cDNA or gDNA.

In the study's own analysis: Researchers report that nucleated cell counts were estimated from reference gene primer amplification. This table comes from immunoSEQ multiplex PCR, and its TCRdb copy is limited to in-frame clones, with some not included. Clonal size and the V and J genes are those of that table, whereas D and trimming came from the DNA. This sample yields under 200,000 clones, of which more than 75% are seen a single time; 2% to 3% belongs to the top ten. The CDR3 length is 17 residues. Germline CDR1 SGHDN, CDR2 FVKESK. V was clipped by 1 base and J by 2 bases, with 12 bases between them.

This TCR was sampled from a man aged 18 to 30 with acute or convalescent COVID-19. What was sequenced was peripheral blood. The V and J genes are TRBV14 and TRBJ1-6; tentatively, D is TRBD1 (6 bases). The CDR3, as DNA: TGTGCCAGCAGCCAAGTACAGGGCCGCGCCTATAATTCACCCCTCCACTTT. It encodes CASSQVQGRAYNSPLHF.